The clone carrying this TCR beta chain was detected only once. The CDR3 covers 13 residues. Trimming pared 1 base from V and 7 bases from J, leaving 7 bases between. Germline V gene sequence: CDR1 SGHTA, CDR2 FQGNSA. Clones were read by immunoSEQ multiplex PCR, and TCRdb kept only the in-frame ones, dropping some. The sample holds 25,000 to 30,000 clones; roughly 78% are singletons and the top ten take roughly 13%. The data stem from a study of early stage breast cancer tumors. For the study at large: Among around twelve ER+/PR+/HER2- tumors, eight were ductal, four lobular.

V and J are TRBV7-2 and TRBJ1-4; D uncertain. Sequencing used blood. The receptor comes from a person in their sixties with breast cancer. The CDR3 here is CASSLGSGEKLFF. As DNA, the CDR3 is TGTGCCAGCAGCTTAGGTTCCGGTGAAAAACTGTTTTTT.